The entry below gives a single T cell receptor (beta chain) sequence along with its context. The antigen remains undetermined. This record belongs to a study of T-cell reconstitution after alpha-beta-depleted transplantation in children. Whole-study results and caveats: Alpha-beta T cells present about two months after transplant were reported to originate from several hundred expanded graft clones. Some patients owed their high day-60 TCRbeta diversity to surviving recipient T cells and thymic progenitors. Most T-cell counts and diversity one year after the transplant came from T cells that were newly produced.

Preparation of the TCRbeta library was carried out with unique molecular identifiers. MiXCR, applied by TCRdb to the PCR reads, yields one record per CDR3 protein. The sample lists about 980,000 distinct CDR3 sequences, about 29% seen once, with roughly 27% in the top ten. The CDR3 contains 15 residues. V was trimmed by 0 bases and J by 3 bases, leaving 12 bases between them. Germline CDR1 is SGHVS and CDR2 is FQNEAQ. This TCR was recovered from a boy less than two years old who had a stem cell transplant for SCID, so the T cells may come from the graft donor. The rearrangement uses TRBV7-8 and TRBJ2-7; D remains ambiguous. The sample here was PBMCs, mostly from graft donor cells, taken 360 days after TCRalphabeta/CD19-depleted stem cell transplant. The CDR3 loop is CASSLARRPFYEQYF. DNA of the CDR3: TGTGCCAGCAGCTTAGCGCGGCGCCCGTTCTACGAGCAGTACTTC.